A selection of T cell receptor beta chains follows, all from one sample in a study of blood T cell repertoires in COVID-19. The protocol was immunoSEQ multiplex PCR, while the TCRdb copy is restricted to in-frame clones and leaves out a portion. The sample includes over 150,000 clones, about 81% seen only once; the top ten take 7.3%. The sequenced sample consisted of PBMCs or T cells enriched from blood (not recorded which). Source of these receptors: a man aged 50-59 years who had recovered from COVID-19. CDR3s include the opening cysteine and the closing phenylalanine or tryptophan. A D gene is named only where the DNA matches it firmly. The size of a clone is reported for some rows only, either as once, few or many, or as a class for expanded clones.

NA	NA	TRBV7-9	TRBJ1-3	TGTGCCAGCAGCTCCCACTCTGGAAACACCATATATTTT	CASSSHSGNTIYF
NA	NA	TRBV29-1	TRBJ1-3	TGCAGCGTTCAGGGAATTTCCGGAAACACCATATATTTT	CSVQGISGNTIYF
NA	NA	TRBV7-9	TRBJ2-7	TGTGCCAGCAGCCCCAGACAGAGAAGCTCCTACGAGCAGTACTTC	CASSPRQRSSYEQYF
NA	few	TRBV5-1	TRBJ2-1	TGCGCCAGCAGCTCGCAGGGTCAGGGTGAGCAGTTCTTC	CASSSQGQGEQFF
NA	NA	TRBV5-1	TRBJ2-1	TGCGCCAGCAGCTTGGTACTAGGTGAGCAGTTCTTC	CASSLVLGEQFF
NA	NA	TRBV6-5	TRBJ1-2	TGTGCCAGCAAGGATGTACTCTTGAGGGGCTACACCTTC	CASKDVLLRGYTF
NA	NA	TRBV6-5	TRBJ1-5	TGTGCCAGCAGTCGTGGGGGGGAGAGCAATCAGCCCCAGCATTTT	CASSRGGESNQPQHF
NA	once	TRBV5-4	TRBJ2-3	TGTGCCAGCAGCTGGTGGGGGGGGGCCGTAGATACGCAGTATTTT	CASSWWGGAVDTQYF
NA	NA	TRBV3-1/TRBV3-2	TRBJ1-6	TGTGCCAGCAGCCAAGATAGGGAGGACCGAGGCCTGAAGCGATCACCCCTCCACTTT	CASSQDREDRGLKRSPLHF
TRBD1	NA	TRBV7-9	TRBJ2-1	TGTGCCAGCAGTTCCGGGACAGGGGTCCCCAATGAGCAGTTCTTC	CASSSGTGVPNEQFF
TRBD1	NA	TRBV2	TRBJ1-1	TGTGCCAGCAGTGCCGGACAGGGGGCTTCTCGGAGCACTGAAGCTTTCTTT	CASSAGQGASRSTEAFF
TRBD2	NA	TRBV7-2	TRBJ2-5	TGTGCCAGCAGCTTAGGGGTAGCGGGGGGGCAGAAGACCCAGTACTTC	CASSLGVAGGQKTQYF
TRBD1	NA	TRBV11-2	TRBJ2-7	TGTGCCAGCAGCATGGGACAGTCCTACGAGCAGTACTTC	CASSMGQSYEQYF
NA	NA	TRBV4-1	TRBJ2-2	TGCGCCAGCAGCCAAGGATGGGGGGCGAACACCGGGGAGCTGTTTTTT	CASSQGWGANTGELFF
TRBD1	NA	TRBV19	TRBJ1-5	TGTGCCAGTAGTTGGGCCGAGGGGGCGAGCAATCAGCCCCAGCATTTT	CASSWAEGASNQPQHF
NA	NA	TRBV11-2	TRBJ2-7	TGTGCCAGCAGCCCTAGGGACTGGAACTACGAGCAGTACTTC	CASSPRDWNYEQYF
NA	NA	TRBV7-2	TRBJ1-1	TGTGCCAGCAGCCCGGGAAATATGAACACTGAAGCTTTCTTT	CASSPGNMNTEAFF
NA	NA	TRBV9	TRBJ2-6	TGTGCCAGCAGCGTAGACAGGAACGCTGGGGCCAACGTCCTGACTTTC	CASSVDRNAGANVLTF
TRBD1	NA	TRBV11-2	TRBJ1-1	TGTGCCAGCAGCTTAGGTCAGGGGGGCATGAACACTGAAGCTTTCTTT	CASSLGQGGMNTEAFF
NA	NA	TRBV27	TRBJ1-3	TGTGCCAGGAGCGTGTCTGGAAACACCATATATTTT	CARSVSGNTIYF
TRBD1	NA	TRBV10-3	TRBJ1-6	TGTGCCATCAGAGGGGACAGTTCTAATTCACCCCTCCACTTT	CAIRGDSSNSPLHF
TRBD1	NA	TRBV3-1/TRBV3-2	TRBJ1-3	TGTGCCAGCAGCCTCAAGGGGGCGCTTGGAAACACCATATATTTT	CASSLKGALGNTIYF
NA	NA	TRBV11-2	TRBJ2-1	TGTGCCAGCAGCTTAGATGGCCGGGTTGCGTCCTACAATGAGCAGTTCTTC	CASSLDGRVASYNEQFF
TRBD2	NA	TRBV24-1	TRBJ2-3	TGTGCCACCAGTGATCCTACCTCTAGCGGGAGGAAGGATACGCAGTATTTT	CATSDPTSSGRKDTQYF
NA	few	TRBV2	TRBJ2-1	TGTGCCAGCAGTATATTAACAGGGAATGAGCAGTTCTTC	CASSILTGNEQFF
NA	NA	TRBV29-1	TRBJ1-4	TGCAGCGTTGGTGCGGGACGGCGTGAAAAACTGTTTTTT	CSVGAGRREKLFF
NA	NA	TRBV7-6	TRBJ2-2	TGTGCCAGCAGCTTATCGACAGTAAACACCGGGGAGCTGTTTTTT	CASSLSTVNTGELFF
NA	NA	TRBV6-5	TRBJ2-1	TGTGCCAGCAGTTCCGGGTCAACAGGGAAAAATGAGCAGTTCTTC	CASSSGSTGKNEQFF
TRBD1	NA	TRBV2	TRBJ2-2	TGTGCCAGCAGTGGGGGCAGGGGGCGCACCGGGGAGCTGTTTTTT	CASSGGRGRTGELFF
NA	NA	TRBV18	TRBJ1-3	TGTGCCAGCTCACCACCGACAGTCTCTGGAAACACCATATATTTT	CASSPPTVSGNTIYF
TRBD1	once	TRBV2	TRBJ1-1	TGTGCCAGCAGTGGAGGACAGGGCGTAGGTTTGAACACTGAAGCTTTCTTT	CASSGGQGVGLNTEAFF